A selection of T cell receptor beta chains follows, all from one sample in a study of a mutant IDH1 vaccine in newly diagnosed glioma. The protocol was immunoSEQ multiplex PCR, while the TCRdb copy is restricted to in-frame clones and leaves out a portion. The sample holds roughly 70,000 clones, about 86% seen once. Sequencing used PBMCs, obtained from a glioma patient treated with radiotherapy, temozolomide or both. The receptors were sampled from a man younger than 45 with glioma. CDR3s include the opening cysteine and the closing phenylalanine or tryptophan. The D gene is left open where the match is weak. Clone size appears in some rows only: once, few, many, or a class for an expanded clone.

>TRBV28|TRBD2|TRBJ2-7|NA
TGTGCCAGTACGGCGGGGGGCAGCTCCTACGAGCAGTACTTC
CASTAGGSSYEQYF
>TRBV5-4|TRBD1|TRBJ1-2|NA
TGTGCCAGCAGCATTAAGGGGGCAGAATACTATGGCTACACCTTC
CASSIKGAEYYGYTF
>TRBV6-5|TRBD1|TRBJ1-6|NA
TGTGCCAGCAGTTACGGGATACAGGGGCGGGGCTCACCCCTCCACTTT
CASSYGIQGRGSPLHF
>TRBV27|TRBD1|TRBJ1-1|NA
TGTGCCAGCAGTTACAATATCGGGGCAGGGGGCTTGAACACTGAAGCTTTCTTT
CASSYNIGAGGLNTEAFF
>TRBV6-6|NA|TRBJ2-2|NA
TGTGCCAGCAGTTACTTCAATAGGGCCGGGGAGCTGTTTTTT
CASSYFNRAGELFF
>TRBV6-5|NA|TRBJ2-2|once
TGTGCCAGCAGAACGAACACCGGGGAGCTGTTTTTT
CASRTNTGELFF
>TRBV5-4|NA|TRBJ2-3|NA
TGTGCCAGCAGCTTGGATTTGGGTACGGCAGATACGCAGTATTTT
CASSLDLGTADTQYF
>TRBV6-6|NA|TRBJ2-7|NA
TGTGCCAGCAGTTACTTCCTGGGCCTCTACGAGCAGTACTTC
CASSYFLGLYEQYF
>TRBV5-4|TRBD1|TRBJ1-2|few
TGTGCCAGCAGCATAAACAGGGGGCGCGTTCGGGGCTACACCTTC
CASSINRGRVRGYTF
>TRBV11-2|NA|TRBJ1-2|NA
TGTGCCAGCAGCTTAGTTAACGGCTATGGCTACACCTTC
CASSLVNGYGYTF
>TRBV29-1|TRBD1|TRBJ1-2|NA
TGCAGCGTATACAGGGGAGCTAACTATGGCTACACCTTC
CSVYRGANYGYTF
>TRBV5-4|NA|TRBJ2-7|NA
TGTGCCAGCAGCTTAGCATTTTCTGACGGGGACAACTACGAGCAGTACTTC
CASSLAFSDGDNYEQYF
>TRBV6-5|TRBD1|TRBJ1-2|NA
TGTGCCAGCAGTCAATGGACAGGGTCGGGTGGCTACACCTTC
CASSQWTGSGGYTF
>TRBV5-1|NA|TRBJ2-5|NA
TGCGCCAGCAGCTTGGGTGCGGGGGCGAACCAAGAGACCCAGTACTTC
CASSLGAGANQETQYF
>TRBV5-1|TRBD2|TRBJ2-5|NA
TGCGCCAGCAGCCTCGGGACTAGCGGGGGTGGGGAGACCCAGTACTTC
CASSLGTSGGGETQYF
>TRBV19|NA|TRBJ2-2|NA
TGTGCCAGTAGAGCCAGGGCGAACACCGGGGAGCTGTTTTTT
CASRARANTGELFF
>TRBV15|NA|TRBJ2-5|NA
TGTGCCACCAGCTACAGGGCCCAAGAGACCCAGTACTTC
CATSYRAQETQYF
>TRBV10-1|NA|TRBJ2-1|NA
TGCGCCAGCAGTGAGAGGGGGAATGAGCAGTTCTTC
CASSERGNEQFF
>TRBV6-1|TRBD1|TRBJ2-2|NA
TGTGCCAGCAGTGAAGGACAGGGGGATGACACCGGGGAGCTGTTTTTT
CASSEGQGDDTGELFF
>TRBV11-2|NA|TRBJ2-7|NA
TGTGCCAGCAGAACCAGGGGGGTCTACGAGCAGTACTTC
CASRTRGVYEQYF
>TRBV5-8|NA|TRBJ1-3|NA
TGTGCCAGCAGGTCTGGAAACACCATATATTTT
CASRSGNTIYF
>TRBV18|NA|TRBJ2-5|NA
TGTGCCAGCTCCCCTTTCAGGGAGACCCAGTACTTC
CASSPFRETQYF
>TRBV9|NA|TRBJ1-4|NA
TGTGCCAGCAGCGTAGGGGATTTTGAAAAACTGTTTTTT
CASSVGDFEKLFF
>TRBV5-1|NA|TRBJ1-2|NA
TGCGCCAGCAGCCCCTCGGAGGCGGCCTATGGCTACACCTTC
CASSPSEAAYGYTF
>TRBV11-2|NA|TRBJ1-1|few
TGTGCCAGCAACCAAAATGGGGCTGGGAACACTGAAGCTTTCTTT
CASNQNGAGNTEAFF
>TRBV9|NA|TRBJ1-6|NA
TGTGCCAGCAGCGTAGCAGACTCCTATAATTCACCCCTCCACTTT
CASSVADSYNSPLHF
>TRBV5-1|NA|TRBJ2-3|NA
TGCGCCAGCAGCCTATCCACCCGGAGCACAGATACGCAGTATTTT
CASSLSTRSTDTQYF
>TRBV7-9|NA|TRBJ1-5|once
TGTGCCAGCAGCCGGGACGGAGAGCGACAGCCCCAGCATTTT
CASSRDGERQPQHF
>TRBV10-1|TRBD1|TRBJ2-3|NA
TGCGCCAGCAGTGAGATTATGTCGGCTAGGGGGCGGCGCAGCACAGATACGCAGTATTTT
CASSEIMSARGRRSTDTQYF
>TRBV5-1|TRBD1|TRBJ1-1|NA
TGCGCCAGCAGACCCTCATACCCATCAGGGGGAACTGAAGCTTTCTTT
CASRPSYPSGGTEAFF
>TRBV27|TRBD2|TRBJ2-3|NA
TGTGCCAGCAGTCCCCCGGGACTAGTACGGTATTTT
CASSPPGLVRYF
>TRBV11-2|TRBD2|TRBJ2-1|NA
TGTGCCAGCAGCGCGGGACTAGCAGTCTTCAATGAGCAGTTCTTC
CASSAGLAVFNEQFF
>TRBV7-9|NA|TRBJ2-3|NA
TGTGCCAGCAGCCCCCCCCACACAGATACGCAGTATTTT
CASSPPHTDTQYF